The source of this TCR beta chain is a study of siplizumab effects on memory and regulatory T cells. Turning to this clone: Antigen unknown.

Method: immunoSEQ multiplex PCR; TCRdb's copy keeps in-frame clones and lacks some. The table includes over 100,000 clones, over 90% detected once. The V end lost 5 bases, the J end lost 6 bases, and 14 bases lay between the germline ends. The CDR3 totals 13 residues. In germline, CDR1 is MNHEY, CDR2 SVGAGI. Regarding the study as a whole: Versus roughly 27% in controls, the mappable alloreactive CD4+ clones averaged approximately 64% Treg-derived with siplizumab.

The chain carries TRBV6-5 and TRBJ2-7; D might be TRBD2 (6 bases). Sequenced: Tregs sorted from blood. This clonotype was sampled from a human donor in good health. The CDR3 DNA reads TGTGCCAGCAGTGCGACTAGTCCCAGCGAGCAGTACTTC. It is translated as CASSATSPSEQYF.